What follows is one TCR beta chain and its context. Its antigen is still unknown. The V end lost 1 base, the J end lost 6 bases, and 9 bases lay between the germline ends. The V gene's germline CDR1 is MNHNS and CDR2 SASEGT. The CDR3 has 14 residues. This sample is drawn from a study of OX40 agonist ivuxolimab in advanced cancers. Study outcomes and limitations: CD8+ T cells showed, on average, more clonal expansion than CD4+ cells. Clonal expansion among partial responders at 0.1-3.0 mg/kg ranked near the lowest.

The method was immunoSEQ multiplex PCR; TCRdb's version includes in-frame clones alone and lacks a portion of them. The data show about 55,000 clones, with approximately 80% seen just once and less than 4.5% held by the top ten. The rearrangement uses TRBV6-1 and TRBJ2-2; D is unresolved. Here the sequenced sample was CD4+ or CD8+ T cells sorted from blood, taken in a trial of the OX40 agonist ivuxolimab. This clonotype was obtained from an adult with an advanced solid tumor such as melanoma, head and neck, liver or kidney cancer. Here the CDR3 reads CASSEERRSGELFF. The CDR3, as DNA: TGTGCCAGCAGTGAAGAGCGTAGATCCGGGGAGCTGTTTTTT.